The clone carrying this T cell receptor (beta chain) was observed a single time. These data originate in a study of blood T cell repertoires in COVID-19. In the authors' methods: Cell counts per sample came from amplifying reference gene primers. Only in-frame clones appear in the TCRdb table, and some are missing; sequencing was by immunoSEQ multiplex PCR. That table is the source of V, J and clone size, and D and trimming were worked out from the DNA. This table holds roughly 280,000 clones, about 88% found once. Germline values: CDR1 ENHRY, CDR2 SYGVKD. V lost 5 bases to trimming and J lost 5 bases, with 13 bases between them. This CDR3 is 14 amino acids long.

Sequencing used peripheral blood. This clonotype was sampled from a man between 18 and 35 years old with active or convalescent COVID-19. The rearrangement joins TRBV10-3 to TRBJ2-1, with D possibly TRBD2 on 5 matching bases. The CDR3 DNA is TGTGCCATCAGTCCGCCCAGCGGACACAATGAGCAGTTCTTC. It specifies CAISPPSGHNEQFF.